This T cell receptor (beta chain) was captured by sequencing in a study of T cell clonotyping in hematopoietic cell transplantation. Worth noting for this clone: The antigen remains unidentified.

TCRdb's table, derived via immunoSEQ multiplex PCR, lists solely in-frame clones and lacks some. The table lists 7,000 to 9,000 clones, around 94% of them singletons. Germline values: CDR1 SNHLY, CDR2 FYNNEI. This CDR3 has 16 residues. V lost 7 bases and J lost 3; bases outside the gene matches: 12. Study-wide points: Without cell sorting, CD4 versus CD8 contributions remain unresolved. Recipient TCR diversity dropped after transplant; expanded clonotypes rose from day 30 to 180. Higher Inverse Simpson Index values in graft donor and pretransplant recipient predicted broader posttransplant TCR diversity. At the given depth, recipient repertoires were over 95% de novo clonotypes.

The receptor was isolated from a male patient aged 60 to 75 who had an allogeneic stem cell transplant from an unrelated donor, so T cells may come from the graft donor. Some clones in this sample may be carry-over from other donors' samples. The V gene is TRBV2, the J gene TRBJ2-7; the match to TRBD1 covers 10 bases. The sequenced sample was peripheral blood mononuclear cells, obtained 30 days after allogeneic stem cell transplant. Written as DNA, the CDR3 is TGTGCCAGCATCCATTCATCGGGACAGGGGATCTACGAGCAGTACTTC. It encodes CASIHSSGQGIYEQYF.